Below, 19 T cell receptor beta chains from the same sample are listed, as sequenced in a study of shared clonotypes between healthy human individuals. Measured with immunoSEQ multiplex PCR; TCRdb has only the in-frame clones, and not every one. Of over a million clones in the sample, around 82% were seen once. The material sequenced was memory CD4+ T cells from PBMCs. Subset here: CD45RA-negative fraction. These receptors all stem from a man aged 18 to 29 in good health. Some clones in this sample may be carry-over from other donors' samples.

In nucleotides, the CDR3 is TGTGCCAGCAGTGTCTCCAGGGTCACCGAGCAGTTCTTC. It yields the protein CASSVSRVTEQFF. V gene TRBV2 combines with J gene TRBJ2-1; D might be TRBD1 (5 bases). Trimming took 4 bases from V and 10 from J, leaving 14 bases between them. This CDR3 contains 13 residues. Germline V gene lookup returns CDR1 SNHLY and CDR2 FYNNEI.

The V and J genes are TRBV19 and TRBJ1-3; D unresolved. V was pared by 5 bases and J by 4 bases, with 15 bases between. CDR3 length: 15 residues. In germline, CDR1 is LNHDA, CDR2 SQIVND (reference sequence). The CDR3 coding sequence is TGTGCCAGTAGTCCCAACCAACGAGAAGGAAACACCATATATTTT. Translating gives CASSPNQREGNTIYF. Based on the CDR3 plus reference TRBV19 and TRBJ1-3, the full variable domain is DGGITQSPKYLFRKEGQNVTLSCEQNLNHDAMYWYRQDPGQGLRLIYYSQIVNDFQKGDIAEGYSVSREKKESFPLTVTSAQKNPTAFYLCASSPNQREGNTIYFGEGSWLTVV.

J is TRBJ1-1 and V is TRBV2; D is possibly TRBD1 (5 bases). The CDR3 runs to 14 residues. V dropped 0 bases and J dropped 1 base, with 6 bases sitting between them. Germline CDR1 reads SNHLY; CDR2 reads FYNNEI. The CDR3 protein is CASSEAQGNTEAFF. CDR3 nucleotides: TGTGCCAGCAGTGAAGCTCAGGGGAACACTGAAGCTTTCTTT.

Here the CDR3 reads CASSFSGGTGALWTGELFF. DNA for the CDR3: TGTGCCAGCAGTTTCAGTGGGGGGACAGGGGCCCTGTGGACCGGGGAGCTGTTTTTT. This chain connects TRBV28 to TRBJ2-2; 10 bases agree with TRBD1. Germline CDR1 reads MDHEN; CDR2 reads SYDVKM. The CDR3 extends over 19 amino acids. V gave up 3 bases and J gave up 5 bases; unmatched junction bases: 15.

In this sample, this clone turned up a few times. A single base separates this from a much larger clone, so it may be a read error. The chain uses TRBV7-9 and TRBJ2-3; D is undetermined. Per germline, CDR1 SEHNR and CDR2 FQNEAQ (reference sequence). This CDR3 is 11 amino acids long. V lost 4 bases, J lost 4 bases, and 3 bases lay in between. For the CDR3, the DNA is TGTGCCAGCAGCTGGGCAGATACGCAGTATTTT. Amino acid sequence: CASSWADTQYF.

This chain links TRBV6-1 with TRBJ2-3, with a weak D call TRBD1 (6 bases). Germline values: CDR1 MNHNS, CDR2 SASEGT. The CDR3 covers 17 residues. V lost 0 bases, J lost 10 bases, and 23 bases lay in between. The CDR3 here is CASSEALNRVRGEAQYF. The CDR3 nucleotides read TGTGCCAGCAGTGAAGCGCTAAACAGGGTGAGGGGAGAAGCGCAGTATTTT.

The chain employs TRBV27 and TRBJ1-1; D uncertain. Germline-derived CDR1 and CDR2 are MNHEY and SMNVEV (reference sequence). Trimming took 2 bases from V and 0 from J, leaving 13 bases between them. This CDR3 is built from 16 residues. CDR3 amino acids: CASSLPEPGMNTEAFF. The CDR3 DNA reads TGTGCCAGCAGTTTACCCGAGCCGGGGATGAACACTGAAGCTTTCTTT.

Remarks on this clone: A much larger clone sits a single nucleotide away, making a read error possible. The J gene is TRBJ2-6, the V gene TRBV5-6; TRBD1 is a possible D gene (5 bases). The germline V gene has CDR1 SGHDT and CDR2 YYEEEE. The CDR3 length is 15 residues. The CDR3 here is CASSSYSSGANALTF. The CDR3 nucleotides are TGTGCCAGCAGCTCATACAGCTCTGGGGCCAACGCCCTGACTTTC.

A few counts support this clone. The chain couples TRBV5-1 to TRBJ2-2, with 8 bases lining up with TRBD2. Trimming removed 3 bases from V and 1 base from J; junction bases left unmatched: 8. CDR3 length equals 17 residues. Per germline, CDR1 SGHRS and CDR2 YFSETQ. Written as DNA, the CDR3 is TGCGCCAGCAGCTGGCGGCCCACTAGCGGGAACACCGGGGAGCTGTTTTTT. Its protein product is CASSWRPTSGNTGELFF.

The chain combines TRBV2 with TRBJ1-4; the D gene is possibly TRBD1 (5 bases). This CDR3 has 12 amino acids. Germline CDR1 and CDR2: SNHLY and FYNNEI. Trimming pared 8 bases from V and 6 bases from J, leaving 10 bases between. The CDR3 sequence is CASGQVDEKLFF. CDR3 nucleotide sequence: TGTGCCAGCGGACAAGTGGATGAAAAACTGTTTTTT. Full variable domain (remainder filled in from reference TRBV2 and TRBJ1-4): EPEVTQTPSHQVTQMGQEVILRCVPISNHLYFYWYRQILGQKVEFLVSFYNNEISEKSEIFDDQFSVERPDGSNFTLKIRSTKLEDSAMYFCASGQVDEKLFFGSGTQLSVL.

CDR3 protein: CASSFNRGATEAFF. The CDR3 bases are TGTGCCAGCAGTTTTAACAGGGGGGCCACTGAAGCTTTCTTT. The V call is TRBV27, the J call TRBJ1-1; 8 positions match TRBD1. The trim removed 3 bases at V and 4 bases at J, leaving 4 bases unmatched. This CDR3 spans 14 amino acids. Germline CDR1 and CDR2: MNHEY and SMNVEV (reference sequence).

The chain links TRBV30 to TRBJ1-2, with no clear D. V gave up 5 bases and J gave up 7 bases, with 8 bases separating them. The CDR3 runs 10 residues. Germline CDR1 is GTSNPN and CDR2 is SVGIG (reference sequence). DNA of the CDR3: TGTGCCTGGTGGTTGGGTGGCTACACCTTC. It specifies CAWWLGGYTF.

The chain is built from TRBV28 and TRBJ1-5, with 7 bases that match TRBD1. CDR1 is MDHEN and CDR2 is SYDVKM in the germline V gene. CDR3 length: 15 residues. With V trimmed by 6 bases and J by 0 bases, 5 bases remained unmatched. The CDR3: CASRAGGNSNQPQHF. Here the CDR3 DNA reads TGTGCCAGCAGGGCAGGGGGGAATAGCAATCAGCCCCAGCATTTT.

The chain links TRBV6-5 to TRBJ2-3, with D possibly being TRBD2 (5 bases). Trimming took 10 bases from V and 2 from J, leaving 13 bases between them. The CDR3 is 13 residues long. The germline gives CDR1 MNHEY, CDR2 SVGAGI. CDR3: CATSRAVTDTQYF. For the CDR3, the DNA is TGTGCCACTTCGAGAGCGGTCACAGATACGCAGTATTTT.

The chain has TRBV28 and TRBJ2-7; 9 bases are a match to TRBD1. J lost 4 bases, V lost 2 bases, and 9 bases had no gene match. This CDR3 has 16 residues. The germline CDR1 and CDR2 sequences are MDHEN and SYDVKM. CDR3 protein: CASSLIQGAFAYEQYF. The CDR3 coding sequence is TGTGCCAGCAGTTTAATACAGGGGGCCTTCGCGTACGAGCAGTACTTC.

The rearrangement joins TRBV18 to TRBJ1-6; D call uncertain. Germline lookup yields CDR1 KGHSH and CDR2 LQKENI. V was pared by 2 bases and J by 8 bases, with 13 bases between. The CDR3 covers 15 residues. CDR3 sequence: CASSPWETVDSPLHF. The CDR3 region has the DNA TGTGCCAGCTCACCATGGGAAACAGTAGATTCACCCCTCCACTTT.

This clone was seen more than once but under ten times. The chain has TRBV5-1 and TRBJ1-1; D might be TRBD1 (5 bases). CDR1 is SGHRS and CDR2 is YFSETQ in the germline V gene. The CDR3 totals 17 residues. The V end was cut by 4 bases, the J end by 1 base, with 20 bases between. The CDR3 nucleotides read TGCGCCAGCAGCCGGGACGTAGGGGCTCTCTCGAACACTGAAGCTTTCTTT. Its protein is CASSRDVGALSNTEAFF.

The chain links TRBV18 to TRBJ1-3; D is possibly TRBD1 (6 bases). Trimming shortened V by 4 bases and J by 0 bases, and 16 bases separated the two germline ends. The CDR3 spans 17 residues. The germline V gene encodes CDR1 KGHSH and CDR2 LQKENI. The DNA for the CDR3 is TGTGCCAGCTCACTTTTTGCAGGGGCCTACTCTGGAAACACCATATATTTT. It is translated as CASSLFAGAYSGNTIYF.

J is TRBJ2-7 and V is TRBV29-1; D is unclear. V was trimmed by 7 bases and J by 6 bases, leaving 13 bases between them. CDR1 and CDR2 from the germline V gene are SQVTM and ANQGSEA. This CDR3 spans 11 amino acids. CDR3 coding DNA: TGCAGCGGCAGGACGGCCACCGAGCAGTACTTC. Protein product: CSGRTATEQYF.